This T cell receptor (beta chain) is from a study of blood T cell repertoires in COVID-19 (TCRdb year 2020). As for the study more broadly: Samples covering the acute and convalescent phases of COVID-19 were provided by collaborators in the United States, Italy and Spain. The prospective study material was composed of cDNA or gDNA derived from T cells, B-cell-depleted T cells, or PBMCs. Deeply sampled blood TCRbeta repertoires from subjects exposed to, actively infected with, or recovered from COVID-19 were included in the dataset. The repertoires were released in a freely available public database meant as a resource for research on the immune response to SARS-CoV-2. Samples were obtained from the ongoing ImmuneRACE study (first 160 participants) and from some 1,200 subjects provided by 6 global collaborators. The sample metadata nearly always contained a de-identified subject ID, COVID-19 status, age in years and sex. Where HLA class I and class II types were available, the types were taken from metadata supplied by the sample provider, not from assay-based typing. Summary of the overall study and its limitations: The quantity of clinical and demographic metadata differed by source and by participant and was supplied without curation.

CDR1 is given as SGHDN and CDR2 as FVKESK, both from the germline V gene. Relative to germline, V is 1 base shorter and J is 3 bases shorter, with 14 bases between their ends. The CDR3, from cysteine to phenylalanine, totals 16 residues. Solely the CDR3 DNA is kept, with 48 bases framed from the first base. TCRbeta CDR3 regions were amplified from genomic DNA by means of the immunoSEQ Assay, a bias-controlled multiplex PCR. As for how the authors treated the data: Within the assay, amplification of reference gene primers was used to estimate how many nucleated cells each sample contained. Sequence reads were collapsed and filtered to measure the absolute abundance of every unique TCRbeta CDR3 rearrangement. For each sample, productive Simpson clonality was calculated as the square root of Simpson's diversity index across productive rearrangements. TCRdb obtained this table from immuneACCESS and retained in-frame rearrangements with V and J assigned. These tables miss some clones; where compared with another copy, unresolved V genes account for less than half of the shortfall, and the remainder is unexplained. For V, J and clone size, that table is used; D and trimming come from the DNA. The sample yields 150,000 to 200,000 clones; over 90% were counted once. The top ten constitute 0.53% of the sample.

Note on this clone: It lacks a known antigen. No much larger clonotype is one base removed from it; base qualities were not supplied.

The collaborating institutions used their own protocols to collect whole blood in K2EDTA tubes. For TCRbeta analysis, collaborator samples were shipped as frozen whole blood, as isolated PBMCs, or as DNA extracted from either sample type. The rearrangement joined TRBV14 to TRBJ2-3; the best D guess is TRBD2, with 5 bases matching. Sequencing was done on a sample of peripheral blood. The sequence was obtained from a man aged 45-65 years with acute or convalescent COVID-19. In nucleotides, the sequence is TGTGCCAGCAGCCAAGGTGCGCGTACGGGAACAGATACGCAGTATTTT. The translation is CASSQGARTGTDTQYF.